This TCR beta chain originates from a study of T cell repertoires in cytomegalovirus infection. MiXCR, run by TCRdb on the reads, gives a single entry per CDR3 protein. The table includes some 350,000 distinct CDR3 sequences, 15% to 20% detected once. This clonotype was counted a few times. The CDR3 consists of 15 residues. Germline values: CDR1 SGHAT, CDR2 FQDESV (reference sequence). V was cut by 1 base and J by 3 bases, with 12 bases left in between. Sequencing input: PBMCs. This TCR derives from a human donor in good health (CMV status not recorded). Some clones in this sample may be carry-over from other donors' samples. The chain carries TRBV11-1 and TRBJ1-1; perhaps TRBD1 as D (5 bases). CDR3 protein: CASSLEPGTDTEAFF. CDR3 DNA: TGTGCCAGCAGCTTAGAGCCGGGGACGGACACTGAAGCTTTCTTT.